The clone carrying this T cell receptor (beta chain) was seen a few times. Its specificity is not known. These data belong to a study of beta chain features in type 1 diabetes. General study results and limits: Researchers caution that PCR might favor shorter templates, equally among patients and controls. Patients with Type 1 diabetes showed moderately but significantly shorter TCRB CDR3s in all four CD4+ subsets.

V lost 2 bases and J lost 6; bases outside the gene matches: 8. Germline CDR1 SGHVS, CDR2 FNYEAQ. The CDR3 totals 16 residues. The investigators reverse transcribed all of the isolated RNA, so they sequenced expressed TCRB transcripts. TCRdb's table, derived via immunoSEQ multiplex PCR, lists solely in-frame clones and lacks some. The sample consists of 300,000 to 450,000 clones, roughly 12% of them appearing once. The sequence was collected from a man between 18 and 29 years old in good health. The chain links TRBV7-6 to TRBJ2-2; 8 bases line up with TRBD2. Sequenced input: naive CD4+ T cells from blood. The DNA for the CDR3 is TGTGCCAGCAGCTTATATGGGACTAGGGGCTCCGGGGAGCTGTTTTTT. This encodes CASSLYGTRGSGELFF.